This TCR beta chain was documented in a study of control samples from healthy donors and cancer patients. Using immunoSEQ multiplex PCR, the repertoire was profiled, and TCRdb retains in-frame clones only, with some absent. The sample lists roughly 150,000 clones, nearly 95% occurring once. V was shortened by 0 bases and J by 9 bases, with 15 bases between the two germline ends. Germline lookup yields CDR1 LGHNT and CDR2 FRNRAP. There are 15 residues in the CDR3. This sequence joins TRBV12-5 and TRBJ2-1, with D uncertain. The receptor was isolated from a man aged 45-65 years in good health. Material for sequencing was blood. CDR3 in DNA: TGTGCTAGTGGTTTGGTACTTGGGGTCTCGGGTGAGCAGTTCTTC. Translated: CASGLVLGVSGEQFF.